These 25 T cell receptor beta chains originate from one sample sequenced in a study of cytomegalovirus exposure and HLA in healthy donors. The PCR ran on 60 Vbeta and 13 Jbeta primers. Libraries were prepared by immunoSEQ multiplex PCR; TCRdb keeps only in-frame clonotypes and omits some of them. The sample records about 140,000 clones, just under 85% being singletons. Sequenced sample: PBMCs. All receptors come from a woman in her 40s in good health and CMV-seronegative.

The chain carries TRBV28 and TRBJ2-3, with D possibly TRBD1 on 6 matching bases. Germline lookup yields CDR1 MDHEN and CDR2 SYDVKM. V shed 2 bases and J shed 9 bases, with 9 bases lying between them. This CDR3 region has 12 residues. The CDR3 loop reads CASSLGQGTQYF. In DNA, the CDR3 is TGTGCCAGCAGTTTAGGGCAGGGGACGCAGTATTTT.

The chain carries TRBV27 and TRBJ1-1; a possible D gene is TRBD1 (6 bases). Germline V gene sequence: CDR1 MNHEY, CDR2 SMNVEV (reference sequence). The V end lost 0 bases, the J end lost 10 bases, and 12 bases lay between the germline ends. This CDR3 is 13 amino acids long. The CDR3, as DNA: TGTGCCAGCAGTTTATCGAGGGGGACGACAGCTTTCTTT. Amino acid sequence: CASSLSRGTTAFF.

This clone occurred a few times. The CDR3 nucleotides read TGTGCCAGCAGTTTGACAGGGGGTGGGCTTCAAGAGACCCAGTACTTC. It encodes CASSLTGGGLQETQYF. The rearrangement joins TRBV6-5 to TRBJ2-5, with 9 bases fitting TRBD1. Looked up from germline, CDR1 is MNHEY and CDR2 is SVGAGI. This CDR3 spans 16 amino acids. V was clipped by 4 bases and J by 2 bases; unmatched bases: 8.

The V and J genes are TRBV27 and TRBJ2-2; 9 bases align to TRBD2. The CDR3 extends over 19 amino acids. The germline V gene has CDR1 MNHEY and CDR2 SMNVEV (reference sequence). The junction had 12 bases not matched to a gene; V was cut back by 2 bases and J by 2 bases. For the CDR3, the DNA is TGTGCCAGCAGTTTACGGGAGTGGCGGGAGGGCCGCAACACCGGGGAGCTGTTTTTT. Amino acids: CASSLREWREGRNTGELFF.

The genes are TRBV7-8 and TRBJ1-3, with a tentative D call TRBD1 (5 bases). Trimming took off 0 bases at V and 0 bases at J, with 12 bases between the two ends. CDR1 is SGHVS and CDR2 is FQNEAQ in the germline V gene. CDR3 length: 17 residues. CDR3 residues: CASSLALSGSSGNTIYF. The CDR3 nucleotides are TGTGCCAGCAGCTTAGCGCTATCAGGGTCCTCTGGAAACACCATATATTTT.

The chain recombines TRBV4-3 with TRBJ2-4, with a possible D match to TRBD2 (6 bases). V was shortened by 0 bases and J by 6 bases, with 12 bases between the two germline ends. The CDR3 has 15 residues. CDR1 LGHNA and CDR2 YSLEER come from the germline V gene. This CDR3 reads CASSQDPQGLNIQYF. The CDR3 coding sequence is TGCGCCAGCAGCCAAGATCCTCAGGGACTAAACATTCAGTACTTC.

V usage is TRBV5-1 and J usage is TRBJ2-7; TRBD2 matches at 7 bases. V gave up 2 bases and J gave up 5 bases; unmatched junction bases: 1. From germline, CDR1 is SGHRS and CDR2 YFSETQ. CDR3 length equals 12 residues. As DNA, the CDR3 is TGCGCCAGCAGCTTACTAGCGAACGAGCAGTACTTC. The encoded protein is CASSLLANEQYF.

The chain links TRBV27 to TRBJ2-2; maybe TRBD2 (6 bases). The CDR3 runs to 14 residues. Trimming pared 3 bases from V and 1 base from J, leaving 6 bases between. The V gene's germline CDR1 is MNHEY and CDR2 SMNVEV (reference sequence). The CDR3 spells CASSFGGNTGELFF. In DNA, the CDR3 is TGTGCCAGCAGTTTCGGGGGGAACACCGGGGAGCTGTTTTTT.

This clone was seen a few times. This chain joins TRBV5-1 and TRBJ2-2; tentative D call: TRBD1 (6 bases). CDR3 size: 15 residues. Trimming took off 4 bases at V and 7 bases at J, with 17 bases between the two ends. Germline CDR1 and CDR2: SGHRS and YFSETQ. The DNA of the CDR3 is TGCGCCAGCAGCCCCCCGGACAGTTCGGGCGGGGAGCTGTTTTTT. Translation gives CASSPPDSSGGELFF.

The V call is TRBV6-5, the J call TRBJ2-5; D not resolved. The CDR3 is 14 amino acids. V gave up 5 bases and J gave up 3 bases, with 13 bases separating them. Germline V CDR1 and CDR2: MNHEY, SVGAGI. Here the CDR3 reads CASSVALYEETQYF. The CDR3 coding sequence is TGTGCCAGCAGTGTAGCCTTATATGAAGAGACCCAGTACTTC.

In this sample, this clone turned up a few times. J is TRBJ1-2 and V is TRBV28; 8 bases agree with TRBD1. The CDR3 loop spans 14 amino acids. The V gene end was trimmed by 8 bases and the J gene end by 5 bases; junction bases not matched to a gene: 10. CDR1 MDHEN and CDR2 SYDVKM come from the germline V gene. In DNA form, the CDR3 reads TGTGCCAGCGCAAAAGGCCAGGGGGCGTATGGCTACACCTTC. This sequence encodes CASAKGQGAYGYTF.

The chain carries TRBV18 and TRBJ2-7; the D gene is possibly TRBD1 (7 bases). Per the germline V gene, CDR1 is KGHSH and CDR2 is LQKENI. This CDR3 is 16 amino acids long. Trimming left V 2 bases short and J 6 bases short, with 20 bases between. In nucleotides, the CDR3 is TGTGCCAGCTCACCATTTCGACCGGGGGACAGCGCCGAGCAGTACTTC. This encodes CASSPFRPGDSAEQYF.

The V and J genes are TRBV2 and TRBJ2-1; D not certain. The V and J ends lost 4 bases and 5 bases respectively, with 15 bases between them. This CDR3 spans 15 amino acids. Germline CDR1 reads SNHLY; CDR2 reads FYNNEI. In nucleotides, the CDR3 is TGTGCCAGCAGTGTATTTCCAGGTGCGAACAATGAGCAGTTCTTC. Its translation: CASSVFPGANNEQFF.

The chain combines TRBV7-9 with TRBJ1-1; a possible D gene is TRBD1 (6 bases). The CDR3 extends over 13 amino acids. Germline loops: CDR1 SEHNR, CDR2 FQNEAQ (reference sequence). V gave up 5 bases and J gave up 7 bases, with 14 bases separating them. The CDR3 spells CASSLGQSNEAFF. The CDR3 DNA reads as TGTGCCAGCAGCCTAGGACAGTCCAATGAAGCTTTCTTT.

This clone has just a few counts. The rearrangement uses TRBV6-1 and TRBJ2-1, with D uncertain. Trimming left V 3 bases short and J 0 bases short, with 6 bases between. The CDR3 is 14 amino acids. Germline values: CDR1 MNHNS, CDR2 SASEGT. CDR3 in amino acids: CASSDWSSYNEQFF. CDR3 coding DNA: TGTGCCAGCAGTGACTGGAGCTCCTACAATGAGCAGTTCTTC.

V usage is TRBV2 and J usage is TRBJ1-2, with TRBD1 matching 8 bases. The CDR3 consists of 13 residues. The V segment lost 3 bases and the J segment 4 bases; nucleotides outside the gene matches: 1. CDR1 is SNHLY, CDR2 FYNNEI, per germline. The CDR3 protein is CASSDGQGYGYTF. CDR3 DNA sequence: TGTGCCAGCAGTGACGGACAGGGCTATGGCTACACCTTC.

The chain is built from TRBV7-9 and TRBJ2-7; D unclear. Germline-derived CDR1 and CDR2 are SEHNR and FQNEAQ (reference sequence). This CDR3 is 15 amino acids long. Trimming pared 3 bases from V and 3 bases from J, leaving 15 bases between. CDR3 residues: CASSFPQTGLYEQYF. The CDR3 coding sequence is TGTGCCAGCAGCTTCCCCCAAACTGGTCTCTACGAGCAGTACTTC.

CDR3 in DNA: TGTGCCAGCAGCTTAACGCCGGGACTTACCGGCACCGGGGAGCTGTTTTTT. It is translated as CASSLTPGLTGTGELFF. The chain recombines TRBV7-2 with TRBJ2-2; perhaps TRBD2 as D (6 bases). This CDR3 is 17 amino acids long. V was pared by 2 bases and J by 4 bases, with 17 bases between. Germline V gives CDR1 SGHTA, CDR2 FQGNSA.

This rearrangement joins TRBV7-8 to TRBJ2-1; D perhaps matches TRBD2 (5 bases). The V end was cut by 5 bases, the J end by 7 bases, with 18 bases between. CDR1 and CDR2 from the germline V gene are SGHVS and FQNEAQ. This CDR3 contains 15 residues. The CDR3 coding sequence is TGTGCCAGCAGCCAACAACGACCAGCGGTGAATGAGCAGTTCTTC. Amino acids: CASSQQRPAVNEQFF.

In this sample, this clone turned up a few times. This chain joins TRBV23-1 and TRBJ2-1, with D perhaps matching TRBD1 (5 bases). TRBV23-1 falls under the ORF class, with uncertain function. This CDR3 has 16 amino acids. V was clipped by 3 bases and J by 2 bases, with 14 bases between them. Here the CDR3 reads CASSHRREFPYNEQFF. CDR3 DNA sequence: TGCGCCAGCAGTCACCGCAGGGAATTCCCCTACAATGAGCAGTTCTTC.

The V call is TRBV28, the J call TRBJ2-7; the D gene is possibly TRBD2 (6 bases). The CDR3 totals 14 residues. V was cut by 6 bases and J by 2 bases, with 14 bases left in between. The germline V gene encodes CDR1 MDHEN and CDR2 SYDVKM. The CDR3 DNA follows: TGTGCCAGCAGCACCTATAGCGGACCCTACGAGCAGTACTTC. Encoded protein: CASSTYSGPYEQYF.

The chain carries TRBV15 and TRBJ1-2, with unresolved D. The CDR3 runs to 14 residues. The ends were cut back, 5 bases at V and 7 bases at J, with 17 bases in the middle. The germline V gene has CDR1 LNHNV and CDR2 YYDKDF (reference sequence). The CDR3 reads CATSSSGEWSGYTF. DNA for the CDR3: TGTGCCACCAGCTCCTCGGGAGAGTGGAGTGGCTACACCTTC.

This clone was detected once. The chain recombines TRBV5-1 with TRBJ1-1; D may be TRBD1 (5 bases). V lost 5 bases, J lost 1 base, and 12 bases lay in between. The CDR3 extends over 14 amino acids. The germline CDR1 and CDR2 sequences are SGHRS and YFSETQ. CDR3 in DNA: TGCGCCAGCAGTCGCGCAGGGCAGAACACTGAAGCTTTCTTT. This codes for CASSRAGQNTEAFF. Variable domain in full (rest from reference TRBV5-1 and TRBJ1-1): KAGVTQTPRYLIKTRGQQVTLSCSPISGHRSVSWYQQTPGQGLQFLFEYFSETQRNKGNFPGRFSGRQFSNSRSEMNVSTLELGDSALYLCASSRAGQNTEAFFGQGTRLTVV.

The rearrangement joins TRBV5-1 to TRBJ1-1; TRBD1 aligns across 7 bases. Germline lookup yields CDR1 SGHRS and CDR2 YFSETQ. The CDR3 length is 13 residues. V dropped 0 bases and J dropped 6; count of bases not matched to a gene: 2. The chain's CDR3 is CASSLDRGPEAFF. CDR3 nucleotide sequence: TGCGCCAGCAGCTTGGATAGGGGGCCTGAAGCTTTCTTT.

The V and J genes are TRBV6-1 and TRBJ1-5; no definite D call. The CDR3 is 15 residues long. Germline CDR1 is MNHNS and CDR2 is SASEGT. Trimming pared 10 bases from V and 5 bases from J, leaving 21 bases between. CDR3 residues: CATSPPKSGDQPQHF. The CDR3, as DNA: TGTGCCACCTCCCCCCCCAAATCCGGGGATCAGCCCCAGCATTTT.